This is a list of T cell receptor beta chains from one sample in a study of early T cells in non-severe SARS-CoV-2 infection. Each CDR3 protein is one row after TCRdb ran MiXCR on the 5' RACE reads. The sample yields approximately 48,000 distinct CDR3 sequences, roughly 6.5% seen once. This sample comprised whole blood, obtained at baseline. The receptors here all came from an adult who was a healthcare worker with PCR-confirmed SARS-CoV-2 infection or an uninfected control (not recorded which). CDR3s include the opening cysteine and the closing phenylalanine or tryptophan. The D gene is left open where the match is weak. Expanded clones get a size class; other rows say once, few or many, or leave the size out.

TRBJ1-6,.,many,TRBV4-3,TGCGCCAGCAGCCAAGAGACATCCCCGAGTATTAATTCACCCCTCCACTTT,CASSQETSPSINSPLHF
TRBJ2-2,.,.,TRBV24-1,TGTGCCACCCGCGAACAGGGAGATACCGGGGAGCTGTTTTTT,CATREQGDTGELFF
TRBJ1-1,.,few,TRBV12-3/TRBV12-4,TGTGCCAGCAGTTTCCCTTACAGGGTAGACGGAGTTGAAGCTTTCTTT,CASSFPYRVDGVEAFF
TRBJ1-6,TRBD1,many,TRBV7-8,TGTGCCAGCAGCGGGGACAGGAGCTCCTATAATTCACCCCTCCACTTT,CASSGDRSSYNSPLHF
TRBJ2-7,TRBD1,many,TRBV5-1,TGCGCCAGCAGGTCCGGGACAGGAACCTACGAGCAGTACTTC,CASRSGTGTYEQYF
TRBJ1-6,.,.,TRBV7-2,TGTGCCAGCAGCTTAGGGGAAATGGAGAATTCACCCCTCCACTTT,CASSLGEMENSPLHF
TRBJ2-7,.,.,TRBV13,TGTGCCAGCAGCTCCATTCTTTCCTCCTACGAGCAGTACTTC,CASSSILSSYEQYF
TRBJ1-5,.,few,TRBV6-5,TGTGCCAGCAGTTATAAAGGCCTCCGGAGCAATCAGCCCCAGCATTTT,CASSYKGLRSNQPQHF
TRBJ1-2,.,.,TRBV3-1,TGTGCCAGCAGCCAAACTGCCGGGGGTAACTATGGCTACACCTTC,CASSQTAGGNYGYTF
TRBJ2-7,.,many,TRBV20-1,TGCAGTGCTAGAGATTTTACCGCTTGGGGCAGAAGTTACGAGCAGTACTTC,CSARDFTAWGRSYEQYF
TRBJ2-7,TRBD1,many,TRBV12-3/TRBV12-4,TGTGCCAGCAGACCAGGACAGGGGGCCTACGAGCAGTACTTC,CASRPGQGAYEQYF
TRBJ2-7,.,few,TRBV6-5,TGTGCCAGCAGTTTGGAAGGGAGGCCCTACGAGCAGTACTTC,CASSLEGRPYEQYF
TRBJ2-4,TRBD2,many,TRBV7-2,TGTGCCAGCAGCCACGGGGGGTTGGAAAAAAACATTCAGTACTTC,CASSHGGLEKNIQYF
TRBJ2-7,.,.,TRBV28,TGTGCCAGCAGTTTAAACTCCCGTGGCAGGGCTAACTACGAGCAGTACTTC,CASSLNSRGRANYEQYF
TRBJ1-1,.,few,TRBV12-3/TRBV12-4,TGTGCCAGCAGTTTAGAGGTGAACACTGAAGCTTTCTTT,CASSLEVNTEAFF
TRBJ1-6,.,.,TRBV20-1,TGCAGTGCTGCCGGCTCCCCTCTTTATTCACCCCTCCACTTT,CSAAGSPLYSPLHF
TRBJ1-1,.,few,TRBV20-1,TGCAGTGCTAGGAACGGCAGGAGATACACTGAAGCTTTCTTT,CSARNGRRYTEAFF
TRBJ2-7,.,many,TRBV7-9,TGTGCCAGCAGCATCCGGGGGCACGACGAGCAGTACTTC,CASSIRGHDEQYF
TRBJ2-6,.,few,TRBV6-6,TGTGCCAGCTGTAACAGGGAGGGGGCCAACGTCCTGACTTTC,CASCNREGANVLTF
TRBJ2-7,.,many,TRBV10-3,TGTGCCATCTCCACAGGGCAAAACTCCTACGAGCAGTACTTC,CAISTGQNSYEQYF
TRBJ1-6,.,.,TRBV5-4,TGTGCCAGCAGCTTGGACCCGAGCTCCTATAATTCACCCCTCCACTTT,CASSLDPSSYNSPLHF
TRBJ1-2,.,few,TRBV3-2,TGTGCCAGCAGCCAAGCTATCCAGGGTGATGGCTACACCTTC,CASSQAIQGDGYTF
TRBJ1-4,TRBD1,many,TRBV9,TGTGCCAGCAGCGATAGACAGGGGCAGGATGAAAAACTGTTTTTT,CASSDRQGQDEKLFF